The sequence of this T cell receptor (beta chain) was determined in a study of cytomegalovirus exposure and HLA in healthy donors. For the study at large: Drawn from HLA-typed donors, approximately 86 million unique TCRs were held in an early data release.

Whole-study results and caveats: Cytomegalovirus-associated status was assigned to roughly 160 TCR beta chains. Later analysis showed TCR association rates varying by HLA locus, highest for DRB1 and lowest for HLA-C.

The PCR used 60 Vbeta and 13 Jbeta primers. Some clones are missing from TCRdb's copy, which holds only in-frame ones; the method was immunoSEQ multiplex PCR. The listing records fewer than 150,000 clones. Points on this clone: Its antigen is currently unknown.

Nominally healthy donors were sampled, though unrecorded immune exposures were likely. This TCR derives from a man aged 35 to 55 in good health and CMV-seronegative. The sample consisted of PBMCs.

The CDR3 DNA reads as TGTGCCAGCAGCCAAGTAACAGATTTGAACACTGAAGCTTTCTTT. This encodes CASSQVTDLNTEAFF. V and J are TRBV4-2 and TRBJ1-1; no reliable D call. The CDR3 is 15 residues long. Trimming took off 1 base at V and 0 bases at J, with 9 bases between the two ends. The germline V gene has CDR1 LGHNA and CDR2 YNFKEQ.